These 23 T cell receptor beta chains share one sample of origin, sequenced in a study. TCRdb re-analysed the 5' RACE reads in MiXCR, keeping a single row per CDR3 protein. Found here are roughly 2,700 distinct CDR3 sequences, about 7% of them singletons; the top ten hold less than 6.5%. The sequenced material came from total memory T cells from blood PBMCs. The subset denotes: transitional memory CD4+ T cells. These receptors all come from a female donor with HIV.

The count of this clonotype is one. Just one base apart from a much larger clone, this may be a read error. CDR3 region: CASSLGHINQPQHF. In DNA form, the CDR3 reads TGTGCCAGCAGCTTGGGACATATCAATCAGCCCCAGCATTTT. The V gene is TRBV5-5, the J gene TRBJ1-5, with D unresolved. CDR3 length equals 14 residues. Deletions cut 0 bases from V and 3 bases from J, with 7 bases between. Per the germline V gene, CDR1 is SGHKS and CDR2 is YYEKEE (reference sequence). Based on the CDR3 plus reference TRBV5-5 and TRBJ1-5, the full variable domain is DAGVTQSPTHLIKTRGQQVTLRCSPISGHKSVSWYQQVLGQGPQFIFQYYEKEERGRGNFPDRFSARQFPNYSSELNVNALLLGDSALYLCASSLGHINQPQHFGDGTRLSIL.

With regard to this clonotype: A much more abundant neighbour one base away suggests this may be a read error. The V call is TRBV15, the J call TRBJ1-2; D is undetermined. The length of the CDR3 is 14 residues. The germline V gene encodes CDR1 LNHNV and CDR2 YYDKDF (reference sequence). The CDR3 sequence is CATNRDTGNYGYTF. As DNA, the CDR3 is TGTGCCACCAACAGAGATACCGGAAACTATGGCTACACCTTC.

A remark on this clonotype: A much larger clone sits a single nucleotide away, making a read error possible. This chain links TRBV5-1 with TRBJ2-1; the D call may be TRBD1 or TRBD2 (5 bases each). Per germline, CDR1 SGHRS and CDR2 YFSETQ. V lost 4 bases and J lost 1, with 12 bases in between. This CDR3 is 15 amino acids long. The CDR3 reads CASSGTGKSYNEQFF. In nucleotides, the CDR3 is TGCGCCAGCAGCGGGACGGGGAAATCCTACAATGAGCAGTTCTTC.

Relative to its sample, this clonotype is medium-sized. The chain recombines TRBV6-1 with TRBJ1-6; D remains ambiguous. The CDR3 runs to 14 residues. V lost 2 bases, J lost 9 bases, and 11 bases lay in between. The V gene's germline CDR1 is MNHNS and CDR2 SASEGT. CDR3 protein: CASSESGLSSPLHF. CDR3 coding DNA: TGTGCCAGCAGTGAATCTGGACTGAGTTCACCCCTCCACTTT.

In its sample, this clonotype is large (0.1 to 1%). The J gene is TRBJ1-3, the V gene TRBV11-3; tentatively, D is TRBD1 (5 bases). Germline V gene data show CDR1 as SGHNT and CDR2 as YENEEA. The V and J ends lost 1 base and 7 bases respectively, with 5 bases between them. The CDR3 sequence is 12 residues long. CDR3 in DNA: TGTGCCAGCAGCTTAGGGGACAACACCATATATTTT. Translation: CASSLGDNTIYF.

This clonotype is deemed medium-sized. CDR3 amino acids: CASSLWGRSDQPQHF. CDR3 DNA: TGTGCCAGCAGCTTGTGGGGAAGGTCCGATCAGCCCCAGCATTTT. The gene calls are TRBV5-5 and TRBJ1-5; no reliable D call. Germline CDR1 is SGHKS and CDR2 is YYEKEE (reference sequence). The CDR3 is 15 amino acids. Deletions cut 1 base from V and 5 bases from J, with 13 bases between. Using reference TRBV5-5 and TRBJ1-5 for the parts outside the CDR3, the full variable domain is DAGVTQSPTHLIKTRGQQVTLRCSPISGHKSVSWYQQVLGQGPQFIFQYYEKEERGRGNFPDRFSARQFPNYSSELNVNALLLGDSALYLCASSLWGRSDQPQHFGDGTRLSIL.

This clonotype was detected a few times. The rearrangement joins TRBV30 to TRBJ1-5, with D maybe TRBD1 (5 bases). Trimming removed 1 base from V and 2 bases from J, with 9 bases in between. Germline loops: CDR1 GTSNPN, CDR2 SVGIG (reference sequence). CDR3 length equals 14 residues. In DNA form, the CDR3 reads TGTGCCTGGAGTGCCAGGGACCGCAATCAGCCCCAGCATTTT. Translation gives CAWSARDRNQPQHF.

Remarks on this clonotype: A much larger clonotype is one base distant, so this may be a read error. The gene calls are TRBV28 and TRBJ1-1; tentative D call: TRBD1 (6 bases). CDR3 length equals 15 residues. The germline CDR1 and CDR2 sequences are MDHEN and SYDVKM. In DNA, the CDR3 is TGTGTCAGCAGTGGAGGGACACCGGAGAACACTGAAGCTTTCTTT. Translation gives CVSSGGTPENTEAFF.

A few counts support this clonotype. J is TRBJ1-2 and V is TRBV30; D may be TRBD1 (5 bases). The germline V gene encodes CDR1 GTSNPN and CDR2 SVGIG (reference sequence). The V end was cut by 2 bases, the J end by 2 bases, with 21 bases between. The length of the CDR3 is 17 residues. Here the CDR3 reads CAWSIGREPYTNYGYTF. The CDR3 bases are TGTGCCTGGAGTATAGGCAGGGAGCCCTACACCAACTATGGCTACACCTTC.

CDR3 DNA sequence: TGTGCCTGGGGGCCGGGACAGGGGGGCTTCACTGAAGCTTTCTTT. This codes for CAWGPGQGGFTEAFF. The chain carries TRBV30 and TRBJ1-1; the match to TRBD1 covers 11 bases. CDR1 GTSNPN and CDR2 SVGIG come from the germline V gene (reference sequence). The CDR3 spans 15 residues. The V segment lost 5 bases and the J segment 4 bases; nucleotides outside the gene matches: 9.

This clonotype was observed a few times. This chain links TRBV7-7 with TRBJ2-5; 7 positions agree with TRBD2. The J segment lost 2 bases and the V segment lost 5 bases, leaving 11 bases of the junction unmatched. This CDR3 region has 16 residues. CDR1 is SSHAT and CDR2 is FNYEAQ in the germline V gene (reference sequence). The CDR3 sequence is CASSRGASGDQETQYF. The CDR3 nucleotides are TGTGCCAGCAGCCGAGGGGCTAGCGGCGATCAAGAGACCCAGTACTTC.

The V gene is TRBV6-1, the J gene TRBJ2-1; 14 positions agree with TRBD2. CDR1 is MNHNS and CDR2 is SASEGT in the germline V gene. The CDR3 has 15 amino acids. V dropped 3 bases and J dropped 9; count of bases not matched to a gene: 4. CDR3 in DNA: TGTGCCAGCAGTGAGACTAGCGGGGGGGCGGCTGAGCAGTTCTTC. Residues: CASSETSGGAAEQFF.

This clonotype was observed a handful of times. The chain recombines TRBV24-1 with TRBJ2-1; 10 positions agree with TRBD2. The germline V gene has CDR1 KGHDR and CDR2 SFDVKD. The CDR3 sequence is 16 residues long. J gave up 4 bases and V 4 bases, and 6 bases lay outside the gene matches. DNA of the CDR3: TGTGCCACCAGTGACCTTAATAGCGGGGGGTACAATGAGCAGTTCTTC. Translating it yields CATSDLNSGGYNEQFF.

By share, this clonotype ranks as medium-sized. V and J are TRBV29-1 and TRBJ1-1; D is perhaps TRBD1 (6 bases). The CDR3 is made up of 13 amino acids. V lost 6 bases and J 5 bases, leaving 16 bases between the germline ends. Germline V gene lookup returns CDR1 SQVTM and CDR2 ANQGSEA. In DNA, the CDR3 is TGCAGCGTCCGGGTTGGGGGGCAAACTGAAGCTTTCTTT. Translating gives CSVRVGGQTEAFF.

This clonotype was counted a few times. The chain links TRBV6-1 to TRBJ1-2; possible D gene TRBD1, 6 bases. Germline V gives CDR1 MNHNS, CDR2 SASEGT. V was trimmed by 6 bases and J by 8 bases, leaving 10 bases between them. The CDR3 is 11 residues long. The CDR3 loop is CASRNQGGYTF. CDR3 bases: TGTGCCAGCAGAAACCAGGGGGGCTACACCTTC.

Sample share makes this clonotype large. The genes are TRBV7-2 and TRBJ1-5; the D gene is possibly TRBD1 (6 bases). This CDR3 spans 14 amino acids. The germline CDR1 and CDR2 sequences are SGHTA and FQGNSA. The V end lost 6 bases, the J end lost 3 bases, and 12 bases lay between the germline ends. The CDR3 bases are TGTGCCAGCAGTCAGGGGCCTAACAATCAGCCCCAGCATTTT. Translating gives CASSQGPNNQPQHF.

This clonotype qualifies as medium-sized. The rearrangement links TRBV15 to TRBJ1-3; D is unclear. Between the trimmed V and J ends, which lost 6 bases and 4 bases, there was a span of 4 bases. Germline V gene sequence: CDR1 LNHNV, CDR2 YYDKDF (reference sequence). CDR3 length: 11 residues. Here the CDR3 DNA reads TGTGCCACCAGTGTAGGAAACACCATATATTTT. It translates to CATSVGNTIYF. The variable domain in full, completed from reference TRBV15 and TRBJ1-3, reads DAMVIQNPRYQVTQFGKPVTLSCSQTLNHNVMYWYQQKSSQAPKLLFHYYDKDFNNEADTPDNFQSRRPNTSFCFLDIRSPGLGDTAMYLCATSVGNTIYFGEGSWLTVV.

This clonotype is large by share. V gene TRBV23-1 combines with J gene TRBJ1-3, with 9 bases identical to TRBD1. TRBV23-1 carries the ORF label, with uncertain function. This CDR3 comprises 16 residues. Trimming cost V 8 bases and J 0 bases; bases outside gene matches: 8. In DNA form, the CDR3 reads TGCGCCAGCGGAAGTCCGGGACAGGGCTCTGGAAACACCATATATTTT. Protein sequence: CASGSPGQGSGNTIYF.

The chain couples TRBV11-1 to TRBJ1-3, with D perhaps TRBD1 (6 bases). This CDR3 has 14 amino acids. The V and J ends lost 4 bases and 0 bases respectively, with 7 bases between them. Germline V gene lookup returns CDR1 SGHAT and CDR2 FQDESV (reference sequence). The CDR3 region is CASSSGASGNTIYF. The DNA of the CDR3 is TGTGCCAGCAGCTCGGGGGCCTCTGGAAACACCATATATTTT.

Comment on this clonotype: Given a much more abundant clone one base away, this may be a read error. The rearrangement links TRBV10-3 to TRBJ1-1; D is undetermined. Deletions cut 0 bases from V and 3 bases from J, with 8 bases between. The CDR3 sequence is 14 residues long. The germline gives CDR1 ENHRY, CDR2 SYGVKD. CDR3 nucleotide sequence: TGTGCCATCAGTGAGTCCCAATGGGACACTGAAGCTTTCTTT. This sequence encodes CAISESQWDTEAFF.

In DNA form, the CDR3 reads TGTGCCGCGGATGTGGGGGGGCGATATGAAAAACTGTTTTTT. Protein sequence: CAADVGGRYEKLFF. The rearrangement uses TRBV30 and TRBJ1-4; a possible D gene is TRBD1 (6 bases). Germline V CDR1 and CDR2: GTSNPN, SVGIG (reference sequence). Trimming removed 8 bases at V and 6 bases at J, with 19 bases between. This CDR3 region has 14 residues.

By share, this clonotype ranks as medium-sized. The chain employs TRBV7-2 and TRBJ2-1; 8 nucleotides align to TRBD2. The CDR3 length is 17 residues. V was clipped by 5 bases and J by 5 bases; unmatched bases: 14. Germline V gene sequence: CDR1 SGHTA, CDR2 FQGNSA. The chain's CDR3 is CASSPGGGYPHDNEQFF. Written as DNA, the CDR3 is TGTGCCAGCAGCCCCGGGGGGGGGTATCCCCACGACAATGAGCAGTTCTTC.

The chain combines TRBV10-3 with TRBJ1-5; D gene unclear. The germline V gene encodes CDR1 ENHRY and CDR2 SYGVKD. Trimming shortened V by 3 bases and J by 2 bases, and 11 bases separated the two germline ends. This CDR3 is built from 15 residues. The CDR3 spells CAISEGGIGNQPQHF. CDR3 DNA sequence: TGTGCCATCAGTGAAGGAGGGATCGGCAATCAGCCCCAGCATTTT.